These 21 T cell receptor beta chains share one sample of origin, sequenced in a study of regulatory T cells in long-lasting Graves disease. Building the TCR beta libraries relied on iRepertoire HTBI primers, and CDR3 regions underwent Arm-PCR. TCRdb re-derived calls from the multiplex PCR reads in MiXCR, one entry per CDR3 protein. The sample holds 350,000 to 400,000 distinct CDR3 sequences; around 15% are singletons and the top ten take around 20%. Time point in this sample: newly diagnosed GD, antithyroid drugs for less than 3 months. From RNA extracted from PBMCs, the TCR library was made. This sample also appeared in a second study, on T cells in Graves' hyperthyroidism and ophthalmopathy.

This specimen consisted of peripheral blood mononuclear cells (PBMCs), obtained at new diagnosis, from a patient treated with antithyroid drugs. These receptor sequences come from a woman younger than 35 with Graves disease.

This clonotype was observed a few times. V usage is TRBV7-9 and J usage is TRBJ2-2, with 9 positions matching TRBD1. With V trimmed by 3 bases and J by 6 bases, 5 bases remained unmatched. The CDR3 extends over 15 amino acids. Per germline, CDR1 SEHNR and CDR2 FQNEAQ (reference sequence). CDR3 region: CASSFRDRVPGELFF. The CDR3 coding sequence is TGTGCCAGCAGCTTCCGGGACAGGGTTCCCGGGGAGCTGTTTTTT.

This chain connects TRBV19 to TRBJ2-1, with D tentatively TRBD2 (6 bases). V was pared by 3 bases and J by 4 bases, with 10 bases between. Germline V gene data show CDR1 as LNHDA and CDR2 as SQIVND (reference sequence). CDR3 length: 14 residues. CDR3 sequence (DNA): TGTGCCAGTAGTATCACTCGGGGGTACAATGAGCAGTTCTTC. As protein: CASSITRGYNEQFF.

This clonotype has at least ten counts. The chain is built from TRBV11-1 and TRBJ2-1, with TRBD2 matching over 8 bases. The V segment lost 1 base and the J segment 9 bases; nucleotides outside the gene matches: 11. Germline CDR1 SGHAT, CDR2 FQDESV (reference sequence). The CDR3 has 16 residues. The CDR3 loop reads CASSLGGSGTQVEQFF. As DNA, the CDR3 is TGTGCCAGCAGCTTAGGGGGTAGCGGGACCCAAGTTGAGCAGTTCTTC.

This rearrangement joins TRBV4-1 to TRBJ2-5; D possibly corresponds to TRBD2 (5 bases). Per the germline V gene, CDR1 is MGHRA and CDR2 is YSYEKL. The V end lost 1 base, the J end lost 4 bases, and 10 bases lay between the germline ends. The length of the CDR3 is 14 residues. CDR3 sequence (DNA): TGCGCCAGCAGCCAAGTTAAGCGGACAGAGACCCAGTACTTC. It specifies CASSQVKRTETQYF.

This clonotype has a handful of counts. CDR3 nucleotides: TGCAGCTCCCCGGGGGACACTGAAGCTTTCTTT. Translating gives CSSPGDTEAFF. The chain uses TRBV20-1 and TRBJ1-1; a possible D gene is TRBD1 (5 bases). This CDR3 comprises 11 residues. Per the germline V gene, CDR1 is DFQATT and CDR2 is SNEGSKA (reference sequence).

About this clonotype itself: This may be a read error: a much more frequent sequence differs by one nucleotide. Because it lacks the conserved phenylalanine or tryptophan at the end, this CDR3 is likely a read error. The gene calls are TRBV7-2 and TRBJ1-5; D is unresolved. Trimming stripped 2 bases from V and 7 bases from J, with 9 bases between. The CDR3 is made up of 13 amino acids. Germline V gives CDR1 SGHTA, CDR2 FQGNSA. CDR3 sequence: CASSLTPRQPQHL. Written as DNA, the CDR3 is TGTGCCAGCAGCTTAACCCCCAGGCAGCCCCAGCATCTT.

This clonotype was detected ten times or more. V usage is TRBV20-1 and J usage is TRBJ1-5; maybe TRBD1 (6 bases). CDR1 and CDR2 (germline): DFQATT, SNEGSKA (reference sequence). Trimming left V 5 bases short and J 2 bases short, with 7 bases between. This CDR3 region has 12 residues. CDR3 in amino acids: CSARQGNQPQHF. The CDR3 DNA reads TGCAGTGCTCGACAGGGCAATCAGCCCCAGCATTTT.

This clonotype has a count of ten or more. V and J are TRBV5-5 and TRBJ1-4, with 9 bases aligning to TRBD1. CDR1 and CDR2 from the germline V gene are SGHKS and YYEKEE (reference sequence). V dropped 5 bases and J dropped 3; count of bases not matched to a gene: 5. The CDR3 covers 15 residues. The CDR3 nucleotides read TGTGCCAGCAGTTACCGGGACAGGGCTAATGAAAAACTGTTTTTT. This codes for CASSYRDRANEKLFF.

This clonotype has ten or more counts. This chain connects TRBV12-3 or TRBV12-4 to TRBJ2-7, with D tentatively TRBD1 (5 bases). This CDR3 has 12 residues. V lost 4 bases to trimming and J lost 7 bases, with 11 bases between them. The CDR3 sequence is CASSSAGREQYF. CDR3 in DNA: TGTGCCAGCAGTTCCGCAGGGCGTGAGCAGTACTTC.

This clonotype was counted many times. This chain links TRBV12-3 or TRBV12-4 with TRBJ1-1, with D tentatively TRBD1 (5 bases). With 10 bases removed from V and 0 bases from J, the gap between germline ends came to 15 bases. The CDR3 extends over 14 amino acids. The CDR3 sequence is CATHMAGVNTEAFF. In DNA, the CDR3 is TGTGCCACCCACATGGCGGGGGTGAACACTGAAGCTTTCTTT.

The rearrangement uses TRBV11-2 and TRBJ1-5; D is uncertain. In germline, CDR1 is SGHAT, CDR2 FQNNGV. With 1 base removed from V and 3 bases from J, the gap between germline ends came to 10 bases. The CDR3 length is 15 residues. The CDR3 DNA sequence: TGTGCCAGCAGCTTAGGGCTGACTATCAATCAGCCCCAGCATTTT. Translating gives CASSLGLTINQPQHF.

The J gene is TRBJ2-3, the V gene TRBV7-6, with 7 bases lining up with TRBD2. The CDR3 loop spans 17 amino acids. V shed 1 base, J shed 2 bases, and the junction held 9 bases outside the gene matches. Germline V gene data show CDR1 as SGHVS and CDR2 as FNYEAQ. The CDR3 loop reads CASSLGGGGGTTDTQYF. CDR3 DNA sequence: TGTGCCAGCAGCTTAGGGGGTGGCGGGGGAACCACAGATACGCAGTATTTT.

This clonotype has at least ten counts. The chain links TRBV7-8 to TRBJ2-2; D gene ambiguous. Trimming stripped 6 bases from V and 11 bases from J, with 13 bases between. Looked up from germline, CDR1 is SGHVS and CDR2 is FQNEAQ. The CDR3 loop spans 12 amino acids. CDR3 DNA: TGTGCCAGCAGTGACCTCACTTCCGAGCTGTTTTTT. Translating it yields CASSDLTSELFF.

There are many counts of this clonotype. The gene calls are TRBV6-1 and TRBJ2-2, with D perhaps being TRBD1 or TRBD2 (5 bases each). V lost 8 bases and J lost 2, with 12 bases in between. The CDR3 length is 14 residues. Germline CDR1 and CDR2: MNHNS and SASEGT. The CDR3 sequence: CASGGAINTGELFF. The CDR3 nucleotides are TGTGCCAGCGGGGGAGCGATAAACACCGGGGAGCTGTTTTTT.

There are many counts of this clonotype. V is TRBV7-3 and J is TRBJ1-6; D is possibly TRBD1 (5 bases). The CDR3 has 15 residues. V lost 2 bases, J lost 2 bases, and 7 bases lay in between. CDR1 and CDR2 from the germline V gene are SGHTA and FQGTGA. For the CDR3, the DNA is TGTGCCAGCAGCTTACAGGGAGCCTATAATTCACCCCTCCACTTT. It encodes CASSLQGAYNSPLHF.

This clonotype was found many times. This sequence joins TRBV30 and TRBJ2-1, with a tentative D call TRBD1 (5 bases). CDR1 GTSNPN and CDR2 SVGIG come from the germline V gene (reference sequence). The CDR3 sequence is 13 residues long. Trimming removed 2 bases from V and 6 bases from J, with 11 bases in between. The chain's CDR3 is CAWSSGIRNEQFF. CDR3 nucleotide sequence: TGTGCCTGGAGTTCAGGGATTCGCAATGAGCAGTTCTTC.

This clonotype was seen repeatedly, ten times or more. The rearrangement uses TRBV5-1 and TRBJ1-2; the D is unclear. With 0 bases removed from V and 9 bases from J, the gap between germline ends came to 9 bases. The CDR3 covers 12 residues. Germline CDR1 SGHRS, CDR2 YFSETQ. The CDR3 sequence is CASSLVGGRYTF. In nucleotides, the CDR3 is TGCGCCAGCAGCTTGGTAGGCGGTCGCTACACCTTC.

This clonotype was detected a few times. This rearrangement joins TRBV7-9 to TRBJ1-4; D unresolved. This CDR3 has 17 amino acids. The V gene lost 6 bases and the J gene lost 14 bases, with 31 bases spanning the gap. CDR1 is SEHNR and CDR2 is FQNEAQ in the germline V gene (reference sequence). For the CDR3, the DNA is TGTGCCAGCAGACCACATTCCGGGCCAGACGACCATGGTTGGCTGTTTTTT. Amino acid sequence: CASRPHSGPDDHGWLFF.

This chain connects TRBV3-1 to TRBJ1-6; the D is unclear. Germline assignment: CDR1 LGHDT and CDR2 YNNKEL (reference sequence). Trimming took off 4 bases at V and 7 bases at J, with 23 bases between the two ends. This CDR3 has 18 amino acids. CDR3 nucleotides: TGTGCCAGCAGCCCTGAATCCTCCCGGACTGGGCAGAATTCACCCCTCCACTTT. Translating gives CASSPESSRTGQNSPLHF.

This clonotype was picked up many times. The J gene is TRBJ1-2, the V gene TRBV7-9; tentatively, D is TRBD1 (5 bases). The germline gives CDR1 SEHNR, CDR2 FQNEAQ (reference sequence). Trimming left V 4 bases short and J 4 bases short, with 13 bases between. CDR3 length: 14 residues. The CDR3 loop is CASSSQGAVYGYTF. The DNA for the CDR3 is TGTGCCAGCAGCTCCCAGGGAGCGGTCTATGGCTACACCTTC.

Ten or more counts support this clonotype. The chain recombines TRBV6-2 or TRBV6-3 with TRBJ2-1, with TRBD1 matching 9 bases. The CDR3 loop spans 15 amino acids. Trimming cost V 7 bases and J 5 bases; bases outside gene matches: 9. From germline, CDR1 is MNHEY and CDR2 SVGEGT. CDR3 sequence reads: CASIVDRGVHNEQFF. The DNA of the CDR3 is TGTGCCAGCATCGTTGACAGGGGGGTCCACAATGAGCAGTTCTTC.